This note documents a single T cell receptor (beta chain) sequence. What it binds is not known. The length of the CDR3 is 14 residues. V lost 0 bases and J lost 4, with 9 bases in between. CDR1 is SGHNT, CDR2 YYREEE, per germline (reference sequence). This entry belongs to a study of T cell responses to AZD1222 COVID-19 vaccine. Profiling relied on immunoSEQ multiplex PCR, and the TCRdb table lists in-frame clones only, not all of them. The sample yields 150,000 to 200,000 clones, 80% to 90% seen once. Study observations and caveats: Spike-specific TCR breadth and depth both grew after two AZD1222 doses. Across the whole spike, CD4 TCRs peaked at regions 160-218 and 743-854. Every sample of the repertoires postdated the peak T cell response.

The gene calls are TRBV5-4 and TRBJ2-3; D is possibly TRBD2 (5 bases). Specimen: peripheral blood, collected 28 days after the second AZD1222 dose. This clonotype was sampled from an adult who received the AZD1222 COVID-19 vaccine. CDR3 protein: CASSLAGSADTQYF. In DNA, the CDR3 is TGTGCCAGCAGCTTGGCTGGTAGCGCAGATACGCAGTATTTT.